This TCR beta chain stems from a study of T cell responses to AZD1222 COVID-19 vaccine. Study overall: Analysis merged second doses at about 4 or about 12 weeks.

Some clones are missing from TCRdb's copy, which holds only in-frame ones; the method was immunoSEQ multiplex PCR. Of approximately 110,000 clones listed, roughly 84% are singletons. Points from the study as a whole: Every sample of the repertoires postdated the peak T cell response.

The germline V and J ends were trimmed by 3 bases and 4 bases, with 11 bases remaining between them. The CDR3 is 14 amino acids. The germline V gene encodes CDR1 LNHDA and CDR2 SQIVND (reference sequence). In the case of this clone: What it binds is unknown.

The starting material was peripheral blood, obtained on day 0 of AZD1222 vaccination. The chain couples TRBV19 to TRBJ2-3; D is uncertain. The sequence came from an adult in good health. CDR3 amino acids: CASSMILLSDTQYF. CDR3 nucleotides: TGTGCCAGTAGTATGATCCTCTTGTCAGATACGCAGTATTTT.